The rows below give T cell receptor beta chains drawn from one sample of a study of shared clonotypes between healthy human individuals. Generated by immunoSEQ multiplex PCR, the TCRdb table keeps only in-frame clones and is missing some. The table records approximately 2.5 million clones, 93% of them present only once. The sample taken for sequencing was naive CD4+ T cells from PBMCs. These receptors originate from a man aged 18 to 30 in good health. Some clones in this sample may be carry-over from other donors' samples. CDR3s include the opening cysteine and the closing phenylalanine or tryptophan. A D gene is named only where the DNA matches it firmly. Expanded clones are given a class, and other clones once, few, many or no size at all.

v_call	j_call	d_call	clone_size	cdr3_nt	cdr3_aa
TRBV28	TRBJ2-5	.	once	TGTGCCAGCAGTTTGTGGAAAAAAGGGTGGCAAGAGACCCAGTACTTC	CASSLWKKGWQETQYF
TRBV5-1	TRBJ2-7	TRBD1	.	TGCGCCAGCAGGGTTACGCCGGGACAGAATTACGAGCAGTACTTC	CASRVTPGQNYEQYF
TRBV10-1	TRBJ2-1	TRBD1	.	TGCGCCAGCGGGGACAGGGTGAACAATGAGCAGTTCTTC	CASGDRVNNEQFF
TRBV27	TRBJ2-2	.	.	TGTGCCAGCAGCTACCCCCTGGTAATCGCTGGCGGGGAGCTGTTTTTT	CASSYPLVIAGGELFF
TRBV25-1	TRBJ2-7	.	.	TGTGCCAGCAGTGAAACCCCACAGGGCTACGAGCAGTACTTC	CASSETPQGYEQYF
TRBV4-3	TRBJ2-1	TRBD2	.	TGCGCCAGCAGCCAAGATGGCGGGAGGGCCTACAATGAGCAGTTCTTC	CASSQDGGRAYNEQFF
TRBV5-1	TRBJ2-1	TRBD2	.	TGCGCCAGCAGCGGGGGACTAGCCGGGTGGGTGCGAGGAAACAATGAGCAGTTCTTC	CASSGGLAGWVRGNNEQFF
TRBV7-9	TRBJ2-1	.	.	TGTGCCAGCAGCCCCTCAGCCAATGAGCAGTTCTTC	CASSPSANEQFF
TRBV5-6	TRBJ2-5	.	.	TGTGCCAGCAGCTTGGATCTCAGGGGAAAAGAGACCCAGTACTTC	CASSLDLRGKETQYF
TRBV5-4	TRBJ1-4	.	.	TGTGCCAGCAGCTTGGATGGGGGCGGGAGTGAAAAACTGTTTTTT	CASSLDGGGSEKLFF
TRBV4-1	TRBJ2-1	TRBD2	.	TGCGCCAGCAGCCAAGGGCCCGGGAGGACCTACAATGAGCAGTTCTTC	CASSQGPGRTYNEQFF
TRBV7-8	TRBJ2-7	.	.	TGTGCCAGCAGCTCAATAAACGGGGGAGAGGGCGAGCAGTACTTC	CASSSINGGEGEQYF
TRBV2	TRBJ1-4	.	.	TGTGCCAGCAGTGAGAGGGGGTCACTGTTTTTT	CASSERGSLFF
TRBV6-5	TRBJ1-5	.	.	TGTGCCAGCAGTTACAGTGGGAGGGATCAGCCCCAGCATTTT	CASSYSGRDQPQHF
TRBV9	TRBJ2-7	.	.	TGTGCCAGCAGCGTAGTCCCGGCGAGCCACGAGCAGTACTTC	CASSVVPASHEQYF
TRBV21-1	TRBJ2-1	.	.	TGTGCCAGCAGCAAAGGGTTAAGCTCCTACAATGAGCAGTTCTTC	CASSKGLSSYNEQFF
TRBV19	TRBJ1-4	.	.	TGTGCCAGTAGGACCTCTGGAGGAAGGGTTAATGAAAAACTGTTTTTT	CASRTSGGRVNEKLFF
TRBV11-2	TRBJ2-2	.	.	TGTGCCAGCAGCTTGGACCCGGGGGCCGGGGAGCTGTTTTTT	CASSLDPGAGELFF
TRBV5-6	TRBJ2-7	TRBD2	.	TGTGCCAGCAGCCCGGGACTAGCGGGGGAGCAGTACTTC	CASSPGLAGEQYF
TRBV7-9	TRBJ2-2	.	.	TGTGCCAGCAACACACCCACCGGGGAGCTGTTTTTT	CASNTPTGELFF
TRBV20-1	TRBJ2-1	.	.	TGCAGTGCTAGTTTACTCCCCCGGGGGTTCTTC	CSASLLPRGFF
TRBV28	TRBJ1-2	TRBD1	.	TGTGCCAGCAGTCTCCCTTTAGGGACAGGGGGGTCTCGACGTGAAGGCACCTTC	CASSLPLGTGGSRREGTF
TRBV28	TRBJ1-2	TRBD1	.	TGTGCCAGCAGTGGGACAGGGAGTCTTGGCTACACCTTC	CASSGTGSLGYTF
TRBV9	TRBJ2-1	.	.	TGTGCCAGCAGTCGTAATAGGGACAATGAGCAGTTCTTC	CASSRNRDNEQFF
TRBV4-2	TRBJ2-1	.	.	TGTGCCAGCAGCCAAACTTCAGGGGCCGCTTTGAATGAGCAGTTCTTC	CASSQTSGAALNEQFF
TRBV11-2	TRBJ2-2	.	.	TGTGCCAGCAGCTTAGTGGCAGGGCGGTCTTCCGGGGAGCTGTTTTTT	CASSLVAGRSSGELFF
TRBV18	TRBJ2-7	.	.	TGTGCCAGCTCACCCGATCGTCAAAGGGCTCGGGAGGAGCAGTACTTC	CASSPDRQRAREEQYF
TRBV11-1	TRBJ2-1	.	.	TGTGCCAGCAGCCCCCGGCTAGCGAATGAGCAGTTCTTC	CASSPRLANEQFF
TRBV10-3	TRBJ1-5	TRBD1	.	TGTGCCATCAGTGAGTCCTGGGACAGTTATAGCAATCAGCCCCAGCATTTT	CAISESWDSYSNQPQHF
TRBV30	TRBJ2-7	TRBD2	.	TGTGCCTGGAGTGTACTGCTAAAGGGAGGGGAGCAGTACTTC	CAWSVLLKGGEQYF
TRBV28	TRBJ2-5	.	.	TGTGCCAGCAGTTTCTCAGGTGTGGAGACCCAGTACTTC	CASSFSGVETQYF
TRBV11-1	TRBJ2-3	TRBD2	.	TGTGCCAGCAGCTTTCGTGGCGTTAGCGGGAGACGGGGCACAGATACGCAGTATTTT	CASSFRGVSGRRGTDTQYF
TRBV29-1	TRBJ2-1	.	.	TGCAGCGTTGAGTTAGCGGAAAACTACAATGAGCAGTTCTTC	CSVELAENYNEQFF
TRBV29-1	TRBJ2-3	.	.	TGCAGCGTTGAAGCAGAATGGGGCACAGATACGCAGTATTTT	CSVEAEWGTDTQYF
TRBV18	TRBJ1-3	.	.	TGTGCCAGCTCACCGGGAGCGCGGGACACCATATATTTT	CASSPGARDTIYF
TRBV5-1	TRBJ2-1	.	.	TGCGCCAGCAGCTTGGGTGTAGCGGACTACAATGAGCAGTTCTTC	CASSLGVADYNEQFF
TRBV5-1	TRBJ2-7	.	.	TGCGCCAGCAGCGGCCCACGACAGAGCGGCGAGCAGTACTTC	CASSGPRQSGEQYF
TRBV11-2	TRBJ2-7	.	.	TGTGCCAGCAGCCCCAGACCCGTTTCCCCCTACGAGCAGTACTTC	CASSPRPVSPYEQYF
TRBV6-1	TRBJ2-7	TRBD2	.	TGTGCCAGCAGTGCGGGGGGGTGGACTAGAAAGGCGCGGGACTACGAGCAGTACTTC	CASSAGGWTRKARDYEQYF
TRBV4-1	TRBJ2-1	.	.	TGCGCCAGCAGCCCAAAAAAGGGACTGAGCAATGAGCAGTTCTTC	CASSPKKGLSNEQFF
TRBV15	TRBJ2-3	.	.	TGTGCCACCAGCAGGATTGACGGGGCTGATACGCAGTATTTT	CATSRIDGADTQYF
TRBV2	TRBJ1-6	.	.	TGTGCCAGCACTGGAGGGGCTGCGGATTCACCCCTCCACTTT	CASTGGAADSPLHF
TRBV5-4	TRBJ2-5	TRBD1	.	TGTGCCAGCAGCCAAGACAGGGGGCAAGAGACCCAGTACTTC	CASSQDRGQETQYF
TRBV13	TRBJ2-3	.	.	TGTGCCAGCAGCTTGCAGGGACTTAGCACAGATACGCAGTATTTT	CASSLQGLSTDTQYF
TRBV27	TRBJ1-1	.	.	TGTGCCAGCAGTTTAACCCAGGGGTGGTTTTTGAACACTGAAGCTTTCTTT	CASSLTQGWFLNTEAFF
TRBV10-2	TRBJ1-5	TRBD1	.	TGCGCCAGCAGTGACCCGACAGGGAGCAATCAGCCCCAGCATTTT	CASSDPTGSNQPQHF
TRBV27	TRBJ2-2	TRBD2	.	TGTGCCAGCAGTTTATACGCGAGCCTAGCGGGAGACACCGGGGAGCTGTTTTTT	CASSLYASLAGDTGELFF
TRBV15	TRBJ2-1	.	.	TGTGCCACCAGCAGAGTTCTTGACAGTTACAATGAGCAGTTCTTC	CATSRVLDSYNEQFF
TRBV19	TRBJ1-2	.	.	TGTGCCAGTAGTAAAGGACGGACCTATGGCTACACCTTC	CASSKGRTYGYTF
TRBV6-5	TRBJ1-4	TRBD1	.	TGTGCCAGCAGAGACACAGGGGCAACGGCTGAAAAACTGTTTTTT	CASRDTGATAEKLFF
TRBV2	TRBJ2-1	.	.	TGTGCCAGCAGTCAAAGGCAGGGGCTTACAAGTGAGCAGTTCTTC	CASSQRQGLTSEQFF